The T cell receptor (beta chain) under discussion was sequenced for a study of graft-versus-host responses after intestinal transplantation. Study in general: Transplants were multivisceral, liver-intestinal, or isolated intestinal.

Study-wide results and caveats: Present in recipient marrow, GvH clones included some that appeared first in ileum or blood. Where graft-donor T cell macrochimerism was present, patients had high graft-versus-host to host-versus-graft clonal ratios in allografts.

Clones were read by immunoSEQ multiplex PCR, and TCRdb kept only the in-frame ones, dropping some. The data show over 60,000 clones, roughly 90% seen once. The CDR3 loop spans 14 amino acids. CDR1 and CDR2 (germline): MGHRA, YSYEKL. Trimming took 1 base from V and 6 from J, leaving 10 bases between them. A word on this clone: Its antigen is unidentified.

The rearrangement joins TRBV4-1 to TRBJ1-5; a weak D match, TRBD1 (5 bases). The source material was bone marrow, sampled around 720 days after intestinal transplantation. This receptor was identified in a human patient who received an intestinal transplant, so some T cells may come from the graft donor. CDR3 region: CASSQGGGCQPQHF. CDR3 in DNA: TGCGCCAGCAGCCAAGGGGGGGGGTGTCAGCCCCAGCATTTT.